This TCR beta chain was sequenced in a study of lymphopenia after photon versus proton radiotherapy. The CDR3 is 15 residues long. Germline CDR1 and CDR2: SGHRS and YFSETQ. Germline trimming cut 3 bases from V and 7 bases from J; bases unmatched to any gene: 7. Sequenced by immunoSEQ multiplex PCR; TCRdb stores in-frame clones only, minus some. The sample consists of over 55,000 clones, around 87% of them appearing once. The source was peripheral blood, collected from a patient treated with proton-based radiotherapy. The J gene is TRBJ2-1, the V gene TRBV5-1, with TRBD1 identical over 10 bases. The clonotype comes from a man at least 80 years old with esophageal cancer. The CDR3 here is CASSYVGTGANEQFF. CDR3 DNA: TGCGCCAGCAGCTATGTAGGGACAGGGGCTAATGAGCAGTTCTTC.